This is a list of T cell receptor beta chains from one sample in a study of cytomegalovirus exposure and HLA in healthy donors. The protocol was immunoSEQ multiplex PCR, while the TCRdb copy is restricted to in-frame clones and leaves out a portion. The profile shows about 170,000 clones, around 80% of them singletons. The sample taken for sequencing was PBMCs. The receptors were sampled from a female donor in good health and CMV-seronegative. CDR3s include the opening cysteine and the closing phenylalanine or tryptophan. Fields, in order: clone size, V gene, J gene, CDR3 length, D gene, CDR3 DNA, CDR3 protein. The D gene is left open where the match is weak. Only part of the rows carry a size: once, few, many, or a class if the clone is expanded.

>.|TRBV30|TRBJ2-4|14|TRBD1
TGTGCCTGGAGTGTAGGACAGGGAAAGTACAGTCAGTACTTC
CAWSVGQGKYSQYF
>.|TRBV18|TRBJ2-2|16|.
TGTGCCAGCTCACCAAGTACAGGGCTCGACACCGGGGAGCTGTTTTTT
CASSPSTGLDTGELFF
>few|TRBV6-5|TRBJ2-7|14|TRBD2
TGTGCCAGCAAGCGGACTAGCGGTCCCTACGAGCAGTACTTC
CASKRTSGPYEQYF
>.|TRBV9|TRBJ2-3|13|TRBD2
TGTGCCAGCAGCGTAGGAGGACTAGCCTTGCAGTATTTT
CASSVGGLALQYF
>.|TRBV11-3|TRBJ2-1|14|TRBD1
TGTGCCAGCAGCACAGGGGGAACCTACAATGAGCAGTTCTTC
CASSTGGTYNEQFF
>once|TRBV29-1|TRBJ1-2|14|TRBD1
TGCAGCGTTGAACTGCCAGGGGGCGGGGAAGGCTACACCTTC
CSVELPGGGEGYTF
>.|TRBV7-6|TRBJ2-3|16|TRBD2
TGTGCCAGCAGCTTAGACCCTAGCGGGGGGGCTGGGACGCAGTATTTT
CASSLDPSGGAGTQYF
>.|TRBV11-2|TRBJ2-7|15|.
TGTGCCAGCAGCTTAGAACCTCAAGCCTCCTACGAGCAGTACTTC
CASSLEPQASYEQYF
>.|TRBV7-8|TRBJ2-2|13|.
TGTGCCAGCAGCCTCCGGGGTACCGGGGAGCTGTTTTTT
CASSLRGTGELFF
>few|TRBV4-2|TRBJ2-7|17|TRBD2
TGTGCCAGCAGCCAGGGAACGGGACTAGCGGGAATCTACGAGCAGTACTTC
CASSQGTGLAGIYEQYF
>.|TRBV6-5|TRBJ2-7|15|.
TGTGCCAGCAGGGCTTTGGCGGGGGCACCCTACGAGCAGTACTTC
CASRALAGAPYEQYF
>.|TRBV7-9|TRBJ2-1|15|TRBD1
TGTGCCAGCAGCTCAGGGACAGGGTCCTACAATGAGCAGTTCTTC
CASSSGTGSYNEQFF
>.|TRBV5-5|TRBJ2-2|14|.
TGTGCCAGCAGCTTGAGTGCAGGGTTCGGGGAGCTGTTTTTT
CASSLSAGFGELFF
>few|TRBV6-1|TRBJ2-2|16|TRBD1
TGTGCCAGCAGTGCCCGCAGGGGGCGCGGCACCGGGGAGCTGTTTTTT
CASSARRGRGTGELFF
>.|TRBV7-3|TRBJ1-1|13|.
TGTGCCAGCAGCCAAATGGGAGCTACTGAAGCTTTCTTT
CASSQMGATEAFF
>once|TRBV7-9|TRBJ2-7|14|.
TGTTCCAGCAGGGGAGAGAGGGTAGTCGACGAGCAGTACTTC
CSSRGERVVDEQYF
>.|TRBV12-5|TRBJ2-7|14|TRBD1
TGTGCTAGTGGTTTGGTTGAGGGGGCAAGGGAGCAGTACTTC
CASGLVEGAREQYF
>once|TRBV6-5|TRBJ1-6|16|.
TGTGCCAGCAGTTACTCGGGCATCACTGGGCATTCACCCCTCCACTTT
CASSYSGITGHSPLHF
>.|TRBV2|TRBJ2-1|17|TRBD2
TGTGCCAGCACCCCGGGGGGCCTAGCGGGAGATTTCAATGAGCAGTTCTTC
CASTPGGLAGDFNEQFF
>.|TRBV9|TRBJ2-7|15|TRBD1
TGTGCCAGCAGCACTCGGGGGACAGGGGGCTACGAGCAGTACTTC
CASSTRGTGGYEQYF
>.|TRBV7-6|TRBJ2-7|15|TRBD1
TGTGCCAGCAGCTCGGGACAGGGGAGGCCCAACGAGCAGTACTTC
CASSSGQGRPNEQYF
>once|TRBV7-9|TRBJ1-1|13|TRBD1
TGTGCCAGCAGAGGACAGGAGAACACTGAAGCTTTCTTT
CASRGQENTEAFF
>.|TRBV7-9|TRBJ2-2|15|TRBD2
TGTGCCAGCAGCTTTAGCGGGAGGGCCAACGGGGAGCTGTTTTTT
CASSFSGRANGELFF
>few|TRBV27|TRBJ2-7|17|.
TGTGCCAGCAGTTTAGTGTATCCCGGCACGGGCTCCTACGAGCAGTACTTC
CASSLVYPGTGSYEQYF
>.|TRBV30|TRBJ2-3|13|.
TGTGCCTGGAATCGGGGAAGCACAGATACGCAGTATTTT
CAWNRGSTDTQYF
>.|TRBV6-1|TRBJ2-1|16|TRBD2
TGTGCCAGCAGTGAACGGGATAGCGGGGGGCCCTCTGAGCAGTTCTTC
CASSERDSGGPSEQFF
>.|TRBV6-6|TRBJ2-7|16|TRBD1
TGTGCCAGCAGTTACGCCCGAGGGGGCTTTAACTACGAGCAGTACTTC
CASSYARGGFNYEQYF
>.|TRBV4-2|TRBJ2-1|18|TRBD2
TGTGCCAGCAGCCTGACCTTCACGACTAGCGGGGGGGCCGGTGAGCAGTTCTTC
CASSLTFTTSGGAGEQFF
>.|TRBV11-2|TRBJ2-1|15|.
TGTGCCAGCACCCGACGAGGGATGAGAAAGGATGAGCAGTTCTTC
CASTRRGMRKDEQFF
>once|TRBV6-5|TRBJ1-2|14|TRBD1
TGTGCCAGCTCTGCAGGGGGCTGGTACTATGGCTACACCTTC
CASSAGGWYYGYTF
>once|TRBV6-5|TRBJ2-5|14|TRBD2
TGTGCCAGCAGTCCCAGCGGGAGGTGGGAGACCCAGTACTTC
CASSPSGRWETQYF
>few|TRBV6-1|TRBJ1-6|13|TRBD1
TGTGCCAGCCACCGGGACAGGTACTCACCCCTCCACTTT
CASHRDRYSPLHF
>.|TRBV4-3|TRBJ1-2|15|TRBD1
TGCGCCAGCAGCCAAGGGACAGGCGTTGACTATGGCTACACCTTC
CASSQGTGVDYGYTF
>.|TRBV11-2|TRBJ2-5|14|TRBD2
TGTGCCAGCAGCTTTAGCGGGGGGGCGGAGACCCAGTACTTC
CASSFSGGAETQYF
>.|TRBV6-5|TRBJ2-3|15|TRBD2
TGTGCCAGCAGTACCCTAGCGGCTAGCACAGATACGCAGTATTTT
CASSTLAASTDTQYF
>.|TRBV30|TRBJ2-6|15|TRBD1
TGTGCCTGGAATCCAGGGGGCTCTGGGGCCAACGTCCTGACTTTC
CAWNPGGSGANVLTF
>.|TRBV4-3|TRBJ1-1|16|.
TGCGCCAGCAGCCAAGGCAGGGTCAGCATGAACACTGAAGCTTTCTTT
CASSQGRVSMNTEAFF
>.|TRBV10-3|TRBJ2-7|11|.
TGTGCCTCCAAAGCCCAGGGGGAGCAGTACTTC
CASKAQGEQYF
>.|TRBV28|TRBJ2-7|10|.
TGTGCCAGCAGCCGCTACGAGCAGTACTTC
CASSRYEQYF
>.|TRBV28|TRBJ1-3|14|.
TGTGCCAGCAGTTTATCTCTAGTTGGAAACACCATATATTTT
CASSLSLVGNTIYF
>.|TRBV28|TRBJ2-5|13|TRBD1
TGTGCCAGCAGTTCAGGGGGTAGGGAGACCCAGTACTTC
CASSSGGRETQYF
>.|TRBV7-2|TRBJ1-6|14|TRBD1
TGTGCCAGCAGCCCCCGGGACAGGGGTTCACCCCTCCACTTT
CASSPRDRGSPLHF
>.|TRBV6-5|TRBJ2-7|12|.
TGTGCCAGCAGAACGGGACAATTCGAGCAGTACTTC
CASRTGQFEQYF
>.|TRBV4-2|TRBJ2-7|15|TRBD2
TGTGCCAGCAGCCACGTCGGGACTAGTTACCACGAGCAGTACTTC
CASSHVGTSYHEQYF
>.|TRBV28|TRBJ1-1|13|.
TGTGCCAGCATCCTGGACAGATGGGCTGAAGCTTTCTTT
CASILDRWAEAFF
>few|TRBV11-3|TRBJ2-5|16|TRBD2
TGTGCCAGCAGCTTAGGCCTAGCGGGACAACAAGAGACCCAGTACTTC
CASSLGLAGQQETQYF
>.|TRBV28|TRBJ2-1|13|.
TGTGCCTCAACGGCGGGGTCATACAATGAGCAGTTCTTC
CASTAGSYNEQFF
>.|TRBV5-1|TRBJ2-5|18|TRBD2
TGCGCCAGCAGCTTGGGACTAGCGGGGGGATCGGCCCAAGGGACCCAGTACTTC
CASSLGLAGGSAQGTQYF
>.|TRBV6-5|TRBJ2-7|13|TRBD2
TGTGCCAGCAAATTAGCGGGAGGGCCGGGGCAGTACTTC
CASKLAGGPGQYF
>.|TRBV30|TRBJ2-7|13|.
TGTGCCTGGGCAACAGGGATACTCTACGAGCAGTACTTC
CAWATGILYEQYF
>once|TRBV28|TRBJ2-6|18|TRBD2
TGTGCCAGCAGTCCGTCATGGGGGGGTAGCGCTGGGGCCAACGTCCTGACTTTC
CASSPSWGGSAGANVLTF
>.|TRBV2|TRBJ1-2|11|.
TGTGCCAGCAGACCCGAGTGGGGCTACACCTTC
CASRPEWGYTF
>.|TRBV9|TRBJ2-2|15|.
TGTGCCAGCAGCGTAGGACTTTCGAACACCGGGGAGCTGTTTTTT
CASSVGLSNTGELFF
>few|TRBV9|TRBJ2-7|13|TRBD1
TGTGCCAGCAGCGCCTGGACAGGGGACGAGCAGTACTTC
CASSAWTGDEQYF
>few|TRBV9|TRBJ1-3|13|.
TGTGCCAGCAGCCCGACAGCCGGAAACACCATATATTTT
CASSPTAGNTIYF